These T cell receptor beta chains were read from a single sample in a study of response to subunit inactivated influenza vaccine. Each CDR3 protein gets one entry after TCRdb re-called the RT-PCR reads with MiXCR. Altogether around 580,000 distinct CDR3 sequences are present, roughly 12% being singletons, with the ten largest covering approximately 10%. The sequencing used PBMCs from blood, collected on the day of vaccination. These receptors came from a man aged 50-59 years who received an inactivated influenza vaccine. The CDR3 runs from the conserved cysteine through the conserved F or W. D genes are given only for firm matches. The size entry is marked missing in some rows and otherwise reads once, few, many or a size class.

size: NA
J: TRBJ2-3
V: TRBV4-3
D: TRBD2
DNA: TGCGCCAGCAGCCAGGGAAGCGGGAGGGCAACAGATACGCAGTATTTT
CDR3: CASSQGSGRATDTQYF

size: few
J: TRBJ2-3
V: TRBV6-2/TRBV6-3
D: NA
DNA: TGTGCCAGCAGTTACTCGCCGACGACTTTGGATACGCAGTATTTT
CDR3: CASSYSPTTLDTQYF

size: few
J: TRBJ1-2
V: TRBV6-5
D: TRBD1
DNA: TGTGCCAGCAGTTACCCACCCTTGACAGGGGGCGAAGTAAATGGCTACACCTTC
CDR3: CASSYPPLTGGEVNGYTF

size: NA
J: TRBJ2-2
V: TRBV28
D: NA
DNA: TGTGCCAGCAGTTTCACCCGGCCCGGGGAGCTGTTTTTT
CDR3: CASSFTRPGELFF

size: NA
J: TRBJ2-3
V: TRBV4-1
D: TRBD2
DNA: TGCGCCAGCAGCCCTAGCGGGGCGGGGATCAGCACAGATACGCAGTATTTT
CDR3: CASSPSGAGISTDTQYF

size: NA
J: TRBJ2-7
V: TRBV4-3
D: NA
DNA: TGCGCCAGCAGCCAAGGGGTATTCGGCTACGAGCAGTACTTC
CDR3: CASSQGVFGYEQYF

size: few
J: TRBJ2-7
V: TRBV7-2
D: NA
DNA: TGTGCCAGCAGCTTAGCGGTTGGACTCTACGAGCAGTACTTC
CDR3: CASSLAVGLYEQYF

size: few
J: TRBJ2-1
V: TRBV18
D: TRBD2
DNA: TGTGCCAGCTCACCACCACTAGCGGGAGACGGGGAGCAGTTCTTC
CDR3: CASSPPLAGDGEQFF

size: NA
J: TRBJ2-7
V: TRBV20-1
D: TRBD2
DNA: TGCAGTGCTAGAGATGAAACGGGACTAGCAGAGGTCGAGCAGTACTTC
CDR3: CSARDETGLAEVEQYF

size: NA
J: TRBJ2-3
V: TRBV2
D: NA
DNA: TGTGCCAGCTCCAGTAGGGCTACGCAGTATTTT
CDR3: CASSSRATQYF

size: NA
J: TRBJ2-3
V: TRBV27
D: NA
DNA: TGTGCCAGCAGTTTCAGACAAATGAGGTATTTT
CDR3: CASSFRQMRYF

size: many
J: TRBJ1-3
V: TRBV12-3/TRBV12-4
D: NA
DNA: TGTGCCAGCAGTTTACGGGGTTCCGGAAACACCATATATTTT
CDR3: CASSLRGSGNTIYF

size: few
J: TRBJ2-3
V: TRBV5-1
D: NA
DNA: TGCGCCAGCACCACCCACCCAGGGGACACAGATACGCAGTATTTT
CDR3: CASTTHPGDTDTQYF

size: NA
J: TRBJ2-2
V: TRBV11-2
D: NA
DNA: TGTGCCAGCAGCCGCGCTCTGGGCGGGAAGAACACCGGGGAGCTGTTTTTT
CDR3: CASSRALGGKNTGELFF

size: NA
J: TRBJ1-2
V: TRBV27
D: TRBD1
DNA: TGTGCCAGCAGTCGTATTGGACAGGACTATGGCTACACCTTC
CDR3: CASSRIGQDYGYTF

size: few
J: TRBJ2-3
V: TRBV7-3
D: NA
DNA: TGTGCCAGCAGCTTAAGGTCTGGCCCCCGGGTCACAGATACGCAGTATTTT
CDR3: CASSLRSGPRVTDTQYF

size: many
J: TRBJ2-2
V: TRBV29-1
D: TRBD2
DNA: TGCAGCCCCCGGACTAGCGGTAACACCGGGGAGCTGTTTTTT
CDR3: CSPRTSGNTGELFF

size: few
J: TRBJ2-5
V: TRBV11-2
D: TRBD2
DNA: TGTGCCAGCAGCTCGCGTGAGGGAGGGGCAGAGACCCAGTACTTC
CDR3: CASSSREGGAETQYF

size: many
J: TRBJ1-5
V: TRBV7-9
D: NA
DNA: TGTGCCAGCAGCGAGGACAACAATCAGCCCCAGCATTTT
CDR3: CASSEDNNQPQHF

size: few
J: TRBJ2-3
V: TRBV4-2
D: NA
DNA: TGTGCCAGCAGCCAAGATGGGACGAGGCGCGGTGTCACAGATACGCAGTATTTT
CDR3: CASSQDGTRRGVTDTQYF

size: NA
J: TRBJ2-5
V: TRBV20-1
D: NA
DNA: TGCAGTGCTAGAGATCGAGCTAGCGCCCAAGAGACCCAGTACTTC
CDR3: CSARDRASAQETQYF

size: NA
J: TRBJ2-1
V: TRBV4-3
D: NA
DNA: TGCGCCAGCAGCCAAGATCCGCTAGCCACTGAGCAGTTCTTC
CDR3: CASSQDPLATEQFF

size: many
J: TRBJ2-3
V: TRBV12-3/TRBV12-4
D: TRBD2
DNA: TGTGCCAGCAGTCCAGCTAGCGGGGGGAACACAGATACGCAGTATTTT
CDR3: CASSPASGGNTDTQYF

size: NA
J: TRBJ2-7
V: TRBV12-3/TRBV12-4
D: NA
DNA: TGTGCCAGCAGTTCTACAGGGAACCACTACGAGCAGTACTTC
CDR3: CASSSTGNHYEQYF

size: NA
J: TRBJ2-7
V: TRBV4-3
D: TRBD2
DNA: TGCGCCAGCAGCCAACAAGGACTAGCGGGTGACGAGCAGTACTTC
CDR3: CASSQQGLAGDEQYF

size: few
J: TRBJ2-3
V: TRBV29-1
D: TRBD2
DNA: TGCAGCGTTGAAGCTAGCGGGTGGGTAACGCAGTATTTT
CDR3: CSVEASGWVTQYF

size: many
J: TRBJ2-7
V: TRBV12-3/TRBV12-4
D: TRBD1
DNA: TGTGCCAGCAGGAGGGGGGACAGGGGTACCTACGAGCAGTACTTC
CDR3: CASRRGDRGTYEQYF

size: many
J: TRBJ1-2
V: TRBV13
D: NA
DNA: TGTGCCAGCAGCTTCCGGGGTGACTATGGCTACACCTTC
CDR3: CASSFRGDYGYTF

size: NA
J: TRBJ2-7
V: TRBV29-1
D: NA
DNA: TGCAGCGTCCAGGGGCTCTCCTACGAGCAGTACTTC
CDR3: CSVQGLSYEQYF

size: many
J: TRBJ1-5
V: TRBV12-3/TRBV12-4
D: NA
DNA: TGTGCCAGCAGTTTGTTCGGTAGCAATCAGCCCCAGCATTTT
CDR3: CASSLFGSNQPQHF

size: few
J: TRBJ2-2
V: TRBV6-5
D: NA
DNA: TGTGCCAGCAGTTACTACAGGGAGGGCGGGGAGCTGTTTTTT
CDR3: CASSYYREGGELFF

size: many
J: TRBJ2-2
V: TRBV20-1
D: NA
DNA: TGCAGTGCTAGCCCCCTTGTGAGTTCGACCGGGGAGCTGTTTTTT
CDR3: CSASPLVSSTGELFF

size: few
J: TRBJ1-1
V: TRBV18
D: NA
DNA: TGTGCCAGCTCACCAAAGGCCGGAGTTTTGAACACTGAAGCTTTCTTT
CDR3: CASSPKAGVLNTEAFF

size: few
J: TRBJ1-3
V: TRBV7-8
D: NA
DNA: TGTGCCAGCAGCTTAGCCAGACTGTGGGCCGGGGCCGGAAACACCATATATTTT
CDR3: CASSLARLWAGAGNTIYF

size: few
J: TRBJ2-3
V: TRBV10-3
D: NA
DNA: TGTGCCATCAGTGTTGTAGGCGGCACAGATACGCAGTATTTT
CDR3: CAISVVGGTDTQYF

size: NA
J: TRBJ2-3
V: TRBV5-5
D: NA
DNA: TGTGCCAGCAGCTTCGGAGGACGGACCTCCGGAGATACGCAGTATTTT
CDR3: CASSFGGRTSGDTQYF

size: few
J: TRBJ2-7
V: TRBV28
D: TRBD1
DNA: TGTGCCAGCAGTTCCCCGATCCGGGACAGCTCCTACGAGCAGTACTTC
CDR3: CASSSPIRDSSYEQYF

size: NA
J: TRBJ2-7
V: TRBV6-2/TRBV6-3
D: NA
DNA: TGTGCCAGCAGTTACCCCGGAGGGCTTTCGGCTTACCTCTCCTACGAGCAGTACTTC
CDR3: CASSYPGGLSAYLSYEQYF

size: NA
J: TRBJ2-3
V: TRBV28
D: NA
DNA: TGTGCCAGCAGTTTTTTTGGGGGCACAGATACGCAGTATTTT
CDR3: CASSFFGGTDTQYF

size: few
J: TRBJ2-7
V: TRBV20-1
D: NA
DNA: TGCAGTGCTGGCCCGTGGGACTCGTCCTCCTACGAGCAGTACTTC
CDR3: CSAGPWDSSSYEQYF